This T cell receptor beta chain was captured by sequencing in a study of CD8+CD57+ T cells in acquired aplastic anemia. Study information: Mean DNA quantity obtained from sorted CD4+ and CD8+ cells was approximately 3 ug.

The TCR beta profiling, which covered VDJ combination and CDR3 sequence, was carried out using genomic DNA as the template. TCRdb re-derived calls from the reads in MiXCR, one entry per CDR3 protein. The sample consists of 200,000 to 300,000 distinct CDR3 sequences, around 46% of them appearing once. Whole-study findings and limits: Controls and patients did not differ significantly in CD8+ Simpson's diversity. Patients and controls shared some 30 CD8+ CDR3 sequences, highly expressed in patients.

The patients chosen for sequencing had shown expansion of CD8+CD57+ cells (detected by flow cytometry). Severe acquired aplastic anemia was present in every patient. J was trimmed by 3 bases and V by 0 bases; bases with no gene match: 1. Germline CDR1 GTSNPN, CDR2 SVGIG (reference sequence). The CDR3 has 13 residues. On this clonotype itself: The antigen is unknown.

This TCR came from a human donor with aplastic anemia. This chain joins TRBV30 and TRBJ2-7, with TRBD1 matching over 8 bases. The sequencing input was sorted CD4+, CD8+, or CD8+CD57+ T cells (not recorded which) from PBMCs. The CDR3 loop reads CAWSVDRVYEQYF. The CDR3 region has the DNA TGTGCCTGGAGTGTGGACAGGGTCTACGAGCAGTACTTC.